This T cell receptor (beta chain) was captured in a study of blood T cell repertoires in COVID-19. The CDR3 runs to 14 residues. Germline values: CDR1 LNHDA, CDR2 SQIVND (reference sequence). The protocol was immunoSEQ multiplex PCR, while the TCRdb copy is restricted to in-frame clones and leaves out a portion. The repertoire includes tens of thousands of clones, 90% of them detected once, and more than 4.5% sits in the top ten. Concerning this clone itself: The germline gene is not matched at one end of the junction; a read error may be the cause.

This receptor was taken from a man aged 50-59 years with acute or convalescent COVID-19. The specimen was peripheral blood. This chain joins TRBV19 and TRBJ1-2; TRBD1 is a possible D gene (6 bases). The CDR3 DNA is TGTGCCAGTAGCATAGTACAGGGAGACTATGGCTACACCTTC. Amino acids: CASSIVQGDYGYTF.